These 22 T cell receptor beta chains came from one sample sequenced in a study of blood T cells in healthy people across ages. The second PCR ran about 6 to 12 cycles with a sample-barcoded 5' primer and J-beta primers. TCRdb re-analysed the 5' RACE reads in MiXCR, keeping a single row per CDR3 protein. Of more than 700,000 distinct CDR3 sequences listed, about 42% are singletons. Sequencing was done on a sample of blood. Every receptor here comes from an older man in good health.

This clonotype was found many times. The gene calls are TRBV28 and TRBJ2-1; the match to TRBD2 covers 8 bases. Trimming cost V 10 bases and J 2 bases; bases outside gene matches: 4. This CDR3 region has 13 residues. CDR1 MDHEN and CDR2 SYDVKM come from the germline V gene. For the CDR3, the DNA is TGTGCCACCACTAGCGGAACCTACAATGAGCAGTTCTTC. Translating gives CATTSGTYNEQFF.

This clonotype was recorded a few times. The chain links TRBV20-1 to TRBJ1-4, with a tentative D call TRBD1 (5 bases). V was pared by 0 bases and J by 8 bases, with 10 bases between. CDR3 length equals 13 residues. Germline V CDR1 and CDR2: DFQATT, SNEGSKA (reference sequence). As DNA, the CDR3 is TGCAGTGCTAGAGACAGGGTGGACGAAAAACTGTTTTTT. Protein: CSARDRVDEKLFF.

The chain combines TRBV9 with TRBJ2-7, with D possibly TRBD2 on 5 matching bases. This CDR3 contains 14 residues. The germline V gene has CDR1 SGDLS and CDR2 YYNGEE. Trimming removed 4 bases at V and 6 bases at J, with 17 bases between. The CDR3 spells CASSLPPYGGEQYF. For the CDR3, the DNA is TGTGCCAGCAGCCTACCTCCCTATGGAGGCGAGCAGTACTTC.

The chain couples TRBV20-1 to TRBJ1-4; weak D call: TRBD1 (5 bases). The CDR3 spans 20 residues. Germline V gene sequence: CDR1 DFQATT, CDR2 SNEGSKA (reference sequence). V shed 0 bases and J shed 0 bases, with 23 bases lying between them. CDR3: CSARDIQARVIVATNEKLFF. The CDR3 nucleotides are TGCAGTGCTAGAGATATCCAAGCCAGGGTAATCGTTGCAACTAATGAAAAACTGTTTTTT.

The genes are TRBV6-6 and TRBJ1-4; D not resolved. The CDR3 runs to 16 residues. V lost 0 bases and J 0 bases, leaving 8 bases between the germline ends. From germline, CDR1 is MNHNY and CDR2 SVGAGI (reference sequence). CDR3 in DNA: TGTGCCAGCAGTTACTCGAGGGCTGCAACTAATGAAAAACTGTTTTTT. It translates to CASSYSRAATNEKLFF.

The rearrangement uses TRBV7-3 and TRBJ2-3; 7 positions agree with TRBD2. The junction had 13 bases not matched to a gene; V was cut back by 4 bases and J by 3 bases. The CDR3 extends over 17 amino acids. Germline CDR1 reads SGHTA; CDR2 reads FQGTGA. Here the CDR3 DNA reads TGTGCCAGCAGCTCCATAGCGCGGGAGTGGGGAACAGATACGCAGTATTTT. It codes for CASSSIAREWGTDTQYF.

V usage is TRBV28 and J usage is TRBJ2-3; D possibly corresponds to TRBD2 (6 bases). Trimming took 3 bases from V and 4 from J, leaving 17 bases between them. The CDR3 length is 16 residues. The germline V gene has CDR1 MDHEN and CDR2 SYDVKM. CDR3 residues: CASSLRREIGADTQYF. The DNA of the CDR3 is TGTGCCAGCAGTTTGAGACGGGAGATCGGGGCAGATACGCAGTATTTT. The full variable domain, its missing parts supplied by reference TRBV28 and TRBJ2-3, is DVKVTQSSRYLVKRTGEKVFLECVQDMDHENMFWYRQDPGLGLRLIYFSYDVKMKEKGDIPEGYSVSREKKERFSLILESASTNQTSMYLCASSLRREIGADTQYFGPGTRLTVL.

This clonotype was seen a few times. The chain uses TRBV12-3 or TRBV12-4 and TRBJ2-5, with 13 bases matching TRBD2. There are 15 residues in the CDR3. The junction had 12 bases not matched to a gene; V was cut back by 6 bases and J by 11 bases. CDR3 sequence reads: CASSIRTSGSDEQYF. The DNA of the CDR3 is TGTGCCAGCAGCATCCGGACTAGCGGGAGTGATGAGCAGTACTTC.

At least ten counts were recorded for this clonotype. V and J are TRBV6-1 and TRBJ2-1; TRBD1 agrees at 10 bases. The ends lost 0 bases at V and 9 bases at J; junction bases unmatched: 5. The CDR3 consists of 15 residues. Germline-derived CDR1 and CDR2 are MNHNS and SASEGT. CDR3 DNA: TGTGCCAGCAGTGAAGCCGGGACAGGGGCCGTTGAGCAGTTCTTC. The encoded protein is CASSEAGTGAVEQFF.

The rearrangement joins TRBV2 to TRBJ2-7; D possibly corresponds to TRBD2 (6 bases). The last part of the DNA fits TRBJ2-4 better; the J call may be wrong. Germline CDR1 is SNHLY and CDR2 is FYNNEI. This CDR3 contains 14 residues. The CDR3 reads CASSLGEVSNIQYF. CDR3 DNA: TGTGCCAGCAGCCTAGGGGAGGTGTCGAACATTCAGTACTTC.

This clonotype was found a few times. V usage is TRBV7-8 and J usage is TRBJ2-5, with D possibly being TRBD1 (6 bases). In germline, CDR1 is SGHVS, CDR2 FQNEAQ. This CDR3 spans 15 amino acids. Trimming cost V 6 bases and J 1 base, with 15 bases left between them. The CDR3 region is CASSPVQGIQETQYF. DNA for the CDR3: TGTGCCAGCAGTCCCGTGCAGGGGATCCAAGAGACCCAGTACTTC.

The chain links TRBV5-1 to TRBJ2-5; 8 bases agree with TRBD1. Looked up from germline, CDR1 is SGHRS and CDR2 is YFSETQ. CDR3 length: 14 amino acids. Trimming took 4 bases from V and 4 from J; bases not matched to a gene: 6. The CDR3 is CASSVSGGPETQYF. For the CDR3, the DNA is TGCGCCAGCAGCGTCTCAGGGGGCCCAGAGACCCAGTACTTC.

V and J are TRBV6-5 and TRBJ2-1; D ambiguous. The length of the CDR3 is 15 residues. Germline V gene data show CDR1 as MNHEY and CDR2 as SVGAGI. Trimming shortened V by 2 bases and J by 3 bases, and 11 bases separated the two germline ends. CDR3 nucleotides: TGTGCCAGCAGTTACGGTATGGCGGTCTACAATGAGCAGTTCTTC. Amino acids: CASSYGMAVYNEQFF.

The CDR3 protein is CASSLATRAYEQYF. The CDR3 region has the DNA TGTGCCAGCAGCTTAGCGACCAGGGCATACGAGCAGTACTTC. The J gene is TRBJ2-7, the V gene TRBV7-9; perhaps TRBD1 as D (5 bases). This CDR3 spans 14 amino acids. Germline V gene data show CDR1 as SEHNR and CDR2 as FQNEAQ (reference sequence). V was cut by 0 bases and J by 4 bases, with 10 bases left in between.

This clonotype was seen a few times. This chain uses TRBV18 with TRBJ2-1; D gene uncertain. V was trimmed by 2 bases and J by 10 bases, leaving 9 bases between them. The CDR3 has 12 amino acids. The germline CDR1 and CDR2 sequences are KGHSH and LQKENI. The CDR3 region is CASSPVAEEQFF. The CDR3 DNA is TGTGCCAGCTCACCAGTCGCGGAGGAGCAGTTCTTC.

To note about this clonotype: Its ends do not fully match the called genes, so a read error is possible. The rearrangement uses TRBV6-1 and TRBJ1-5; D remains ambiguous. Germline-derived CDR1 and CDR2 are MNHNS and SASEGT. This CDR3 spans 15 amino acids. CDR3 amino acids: CVSSEFDPKNQPQHF. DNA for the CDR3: TGTGTCAGCAGTGAATTTGATCCGAAAAATCAGCCCCAGCATTTT.

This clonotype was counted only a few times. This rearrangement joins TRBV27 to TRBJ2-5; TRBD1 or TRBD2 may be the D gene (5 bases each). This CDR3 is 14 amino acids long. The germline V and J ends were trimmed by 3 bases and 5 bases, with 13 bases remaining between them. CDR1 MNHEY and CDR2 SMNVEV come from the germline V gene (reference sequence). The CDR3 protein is CASSFRGAAETQYF. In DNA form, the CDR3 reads TGTGCCAGCAGTTTTAGAGGGGCCGCGGAGACCCAGTACTTC.

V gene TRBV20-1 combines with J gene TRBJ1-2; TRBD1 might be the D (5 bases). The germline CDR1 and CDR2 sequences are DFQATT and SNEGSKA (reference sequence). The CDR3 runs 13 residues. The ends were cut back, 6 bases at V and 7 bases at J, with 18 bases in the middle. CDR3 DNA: TGCAGTGCCCAAATGGTAGGGGTTGGTGGCTACACCTTC. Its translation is CSAQMVGVGGYTF.

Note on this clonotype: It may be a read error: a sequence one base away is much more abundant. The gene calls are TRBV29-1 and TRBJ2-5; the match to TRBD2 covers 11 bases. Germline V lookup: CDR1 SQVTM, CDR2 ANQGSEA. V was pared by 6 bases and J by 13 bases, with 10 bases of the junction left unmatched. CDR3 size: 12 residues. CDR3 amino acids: CSVLTSGSLGYF. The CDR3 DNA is TGCAGCGTCCTCACTAGCGGGAGTTTAGGGTACTTC.

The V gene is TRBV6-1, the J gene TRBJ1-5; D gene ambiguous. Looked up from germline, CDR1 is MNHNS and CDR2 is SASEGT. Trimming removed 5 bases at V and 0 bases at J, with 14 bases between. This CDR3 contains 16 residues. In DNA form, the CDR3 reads TGTGCCAGCAGTACCAGTCGACAAGCTAGCAATCAGCCCCAGCATTTT. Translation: CASSTSRQASNQPQHF.

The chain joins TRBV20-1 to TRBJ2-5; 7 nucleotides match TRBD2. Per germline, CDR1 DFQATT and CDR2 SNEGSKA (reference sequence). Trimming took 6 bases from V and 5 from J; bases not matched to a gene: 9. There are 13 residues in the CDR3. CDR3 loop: CSAVYSGWETQYF. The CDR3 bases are TGCAGTGCCGTTTATAGCGGGTGGGAGACCCAGTACTTC.

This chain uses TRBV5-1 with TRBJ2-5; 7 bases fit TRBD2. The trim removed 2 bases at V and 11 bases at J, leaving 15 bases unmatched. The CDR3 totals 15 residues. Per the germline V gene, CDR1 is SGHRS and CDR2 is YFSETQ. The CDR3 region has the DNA TGCGCCAGCAGCTTAGAGGGAGGGCCCGGGAATGAGCAGTACTTC. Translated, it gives CASSLEGGPGNEQYF. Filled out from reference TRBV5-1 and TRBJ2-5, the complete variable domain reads KAGVTQTPRYLIKTRGQQVTLSCSPISGHRSVSWYQQTPGQGLQFLFEYFSETQRNKGNFPGRFSGRQFSNSRSEMNVSTLELGDSALYLCASSLEGGPGNEQYFGPGTRLLVL.